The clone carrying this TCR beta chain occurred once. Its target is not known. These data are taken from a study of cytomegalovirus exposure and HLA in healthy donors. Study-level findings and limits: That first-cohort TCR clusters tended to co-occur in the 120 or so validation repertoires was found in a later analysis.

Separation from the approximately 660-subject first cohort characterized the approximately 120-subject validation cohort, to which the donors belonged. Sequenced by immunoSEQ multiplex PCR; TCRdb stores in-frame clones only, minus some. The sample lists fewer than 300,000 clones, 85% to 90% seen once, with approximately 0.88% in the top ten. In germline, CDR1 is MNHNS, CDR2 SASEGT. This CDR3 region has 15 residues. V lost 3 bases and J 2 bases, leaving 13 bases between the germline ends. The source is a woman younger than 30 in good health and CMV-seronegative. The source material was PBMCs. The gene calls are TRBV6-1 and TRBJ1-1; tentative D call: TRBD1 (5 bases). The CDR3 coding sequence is TGTGCCAGCAGTGATCCCGGCAGGGTCAACACTGAAGCTTTCTTT. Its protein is CASSDPGRVNTEAFF.